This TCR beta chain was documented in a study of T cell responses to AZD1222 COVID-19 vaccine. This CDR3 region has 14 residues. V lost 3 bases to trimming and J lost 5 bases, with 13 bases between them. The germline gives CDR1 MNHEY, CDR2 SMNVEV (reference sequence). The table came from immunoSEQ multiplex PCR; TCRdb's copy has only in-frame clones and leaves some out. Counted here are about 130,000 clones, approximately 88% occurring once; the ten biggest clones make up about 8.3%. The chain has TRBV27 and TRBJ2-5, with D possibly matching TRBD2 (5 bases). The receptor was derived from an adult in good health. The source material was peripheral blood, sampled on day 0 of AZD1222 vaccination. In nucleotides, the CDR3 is TGTGCCAGCAGTTTCAGGCCTTCGGGGGAGACCCAGTACTTC. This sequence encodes CASSFRPSGETQYF.